The next 5 T cell receptor beta chains were all read from a single sample in a study of T-cell reconstitution after alpha-beta-depleted transplantation in children. TCRbeta library preparation incorporated unique molecular identifiers. MiXCR was run by TCRdb on the PCR reads, yielding one entry per CDR3 protein. Of almost 600,000 distinct CDR3 sequences detected, roughly 30% appear once; the ten largest clones hold just over 35%. This sample comprised PBMCs, obtained before TCRalphabeta/CD19-depleted stem cell transplant. These receptors were obtained from a boy under two years old with Wiskott-Aldrich syndrome, due to receive a stem cell transplant.

The V and J genes are TRBV3-1 and TRBJ2-1; D unresolved. Germline V gene sequence: CDR1 LGHDT, CDR2 YNNKEL (reference sequence). Between the trimmed V and J ends, which lost 3 bases and 5 bases, there was a span of 8 bases. The CDR3 loop spans 13 amino acids. CDR3 coding DNA: TGTGCCAGCAGCCATTCGAGAAACAATGAGCAGTTCTTC. Protein product: CASSHSRNNEQFF.

V and J are TRBV5-1 and TRBJ2-3; 7 positions agree with TRBD1. The length of the CDR3 is 17 residues. Germline CDR1 SGHRS, CDR2 YFSETQ. The V segment lost 0 bases and the J segment 1 base; nucleotides outside the gene matches: 8. The CDR3 loop reads CASSLAGDRAGTDTQYF. CDR3 in DNA: TGCGCCAGCAGCTTGGCCGGAGACAGGGCTGGCACAGATACGCAGTATTTT.

V usage is TRBV12-3 or TRBV12-4 and J usage is TRBJ1-6; D uncertain. V lost 3 bases and J 9 bases, leaving 9 bases between the germline ends. The CDR3 has 13 amino acids. This chain's CDR3 is CASSLESLSPLHF. The CDR3 DNA follows: TGTGCCAGCAGTTTGGAAAGCCTTTCACCCCTCCACTTT.

As DNA, the CDR3 is TGCAGTGCTCCACGGACAGGGGATCAGGAGACCCAGTACTTC. It is translated as CSAPRTGDQETQYF. The chain couples TRBV20-1 to TRBJ2-5, with 9 positions matching TRBD1. The J segment lost 5 bases and the V segment lost 5 bases, leaving 9 bases of the junction unmatched. Germline CDR1 reads DFQATT; CDR2 reads SNEGSKA (reference sequence). The CDR3 has 14 residues.

The V and J genes are TRBV27 and TRBJ1-3, with D maybe TRBD1 (6 bases). This CDR3 comprises 15 residues. CDR1 and CDR2 from the germline V gene are MNHEY and SMNVEV (reference sequence). Trimming took off 4 bases at V and 0 bases at J, with 10 bases between the two ends. CDR3 nucleotides: TGTGCCAGCAGTTCAACAGGGCACTCTGGAAACACCATATATTTT. It specifies CASSSTGHSGNTIYF.